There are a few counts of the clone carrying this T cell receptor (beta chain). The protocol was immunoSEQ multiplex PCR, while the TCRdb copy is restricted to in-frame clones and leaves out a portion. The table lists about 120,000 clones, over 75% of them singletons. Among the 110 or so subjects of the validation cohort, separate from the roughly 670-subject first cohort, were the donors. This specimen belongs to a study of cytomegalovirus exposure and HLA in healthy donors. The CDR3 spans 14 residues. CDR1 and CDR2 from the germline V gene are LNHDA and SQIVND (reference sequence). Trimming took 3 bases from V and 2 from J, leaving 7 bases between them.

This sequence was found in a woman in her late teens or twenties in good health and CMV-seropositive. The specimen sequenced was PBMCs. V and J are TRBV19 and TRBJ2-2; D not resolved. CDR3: CASSINSNTGELFF. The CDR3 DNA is TGTGCCAGTAGTATTAACAGCAACACCGGGGAGCTGTTTTTT.